This TCR beta chain came from a study of cytomegalovirus exposure and HLA in healthy donors. General study points: Later analysis suggested most CMV-associated TCR beta chains were HLA-restricted.

Remarks on this clone: As yet, its antigen is unknown.

This CDR3 comprises 14 residues. In germline, CDR1 is MNHEY, CDR2 SVGAGI. V lost 0 bases to trimming and J lost 8 bases, with 11 bases between them. PCR was performed using 60 Vbeta and 13 Jbeta primers. Profiling relied on immunoSEQ multiplex PCR, and the TCRdb table lists in-frame clones only, not all of them. The sample data list tens of thousands of clones. This receptor was taken from a boy aged 5-17 years in good health and CMV-seronegative. The specimen sequenced was PBMCs. The J gene is TRBJ2-1, the V gene TRBV6-5; D gene unclear. CDR3 region: CASSYSRPEDEQFF. The CDR3 DNA is TGTGCCAGCAGTTACTCGCGGCCCGAGGATGAGCAGTTCTTC.